The clone carrying this T cell receptor (beta chain) was seen repeatedly, ten times or more. This sample is drawn from a study of early T cells in non-severe SARS-CoV-2 infection. TCRdb processed the 5' RACE reads anew with MiXCR; each CDR3 protein has one entry. The sample includes roughly 48,000 distinct CDR3 sequences, 5.5% to 6.5% of them seen just once. Deletions cut 0 bases from V and 7 bases from J, with 9 bases between. Germline CDR1 PRHDT, CDR2 FYEKMQ (reference sequence). This CDR3 spans 13 amino acids. V usage is TRBV13 and J usage is TRBJ1-2; D remains unclear. This clonotype originated in an adult who was a healthcare worker with PCR-confirmed SARS-CoV-2 infection or an uninfected control (not recorded which). Sequenced: whole blood. The CDR3 is CASSLGSWGGYTF. CDR3 nucleotides: TGTGCCAGCAGCTTAGGATCATGGGGTGGCTACACCTTC.